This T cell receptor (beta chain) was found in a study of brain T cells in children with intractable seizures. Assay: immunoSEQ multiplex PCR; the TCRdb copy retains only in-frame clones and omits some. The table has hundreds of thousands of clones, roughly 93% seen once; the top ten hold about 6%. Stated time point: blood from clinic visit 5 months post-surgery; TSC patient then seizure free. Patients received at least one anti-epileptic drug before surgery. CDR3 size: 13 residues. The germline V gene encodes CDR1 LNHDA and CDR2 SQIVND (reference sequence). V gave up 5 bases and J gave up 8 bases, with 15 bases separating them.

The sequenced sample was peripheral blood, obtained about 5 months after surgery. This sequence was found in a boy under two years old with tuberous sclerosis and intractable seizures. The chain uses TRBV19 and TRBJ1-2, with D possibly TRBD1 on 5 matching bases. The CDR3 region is CASSVGETGGYTF. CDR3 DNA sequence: TGTGCCAGTAGTGTGGGGGAAACTGGAGGCTACACCTTC. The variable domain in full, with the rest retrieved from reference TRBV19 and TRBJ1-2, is DGGITQSPKYLFRKEGQNVTLSCEQNLNHDAMYWYRQDPGQGLRLIYYSQIVNDFQKGDIAEGYSVSREKKESFPLTVTSAQKNPTAFYLCASSVGETGGYTFGSGTRLTVV.